Below, 21 T cell receptor beta chains from the same sample are listed, as sequenced in a study of tumor-infiltrating lymphocytes in oesophageal squamous cell carcinoma. TCRdb processed the PCR reads anew with MiXCR; each CDR3 protein has one entry. The profile covers 15,000 to 20,000 distinct CDR3 sequences, with approximately 45% appearing a single time and around 31% taken by the ten largest. Sequencing input: normal esophageal tissue next to the tumor. These receptors were taken from a female donor with esophageal squamous cell carcinoma.

This clonotype was found many times. Given a much more abundant clone one base away, this may be a read error. V and J are TRBV19 and TRBJ2-7; 8 bases match TRBD2. The CDR3 totals 15 residues. V lost 9 bases, J lost 7 bases, and 17 bases stayed unmatched. Germline V CDR1 and CDR2: LNHDA, SQIVND (reference sequence). The CDR3 region is CASLEISGARNEQYF. CDR3 nucleotides: TGTGCCAGCCTGGAAATTAGCGGGGCTCGAAATGAGCAGTACTTC.

As DNA, the CDR3 is TGTGCCGGACAGGGCTCTGGGGCCAACGTCCTGACTTTC. Its protein is CAGQGSGANVLTF. The V gene is TRBV28, the J gene TRBJ2-6; TRBD1 matches 8 bases. The V gene end was trimmed by 11 bases and the J gene end by 0 bases; junction bases not matched to a gene: 0. Germline lookup yields CDR1 MDHEN and CDR2 SYDVKM. The CDR3 loop spans 13 amino acids.

This clonotype is categorized as medium-sized (0.01 to 0.1%). The rearrangement uses TRBV7-6 and TRBJ2-7; 10 bases agree with TRBD1. Per germline, CDR1 SGHVS and CDR2 FNYEAQ. V trimming: 3 bases; J trimming: 5 bases; junction bases outside the gene matches: 4. This CDR3 has 14 amino acids. CDR3 amino acids: CASSFMGQGNEQYF. CDR3 coding DNA: TGTGCCAGCAGCTTCATGGGACAGGGGAACGAGCAGTACTTC.

This clonotype was observed many times. The conserved phenylalanine or tryptophan normally closing the CDR3 is absent here, so this likely arose from a read error. No DNA is shown, since the ends of the CDR3 on it are uncertain; the CDR3 is the one TCRdb lists. The J gene is TRBJ2-5, the V gene TRBV7-6; TRBD2, the table's D call, lacks a check against the DNA. The germline gives CDR1 SGHVS, CDR2 FNYEAQ. The length of the CDR3 is 15 amino acids, counting both ends. The CDR3 here is CASSLAGDYGYTFGS.

The V and J genes are TRBV7-2 and TRBJ2-1, with 12 bases aligning to TRBD2. Near its end, the DNA agrees better with TRBJ2-5, so the J call may be wrong. Germline V CDR1 and CDR2: SGHTA, FQGNSA. This CDR3 is 17 amino acids long. In DNA form, the CDR3 reads TGTGCCAGCAGCTTAGTTGCTAGCGGGAGGGGCCAAGAGACCCAGTACTTC. The encoded protein is CASSLVASGRGQETQYF.

This clonotype is categorized as medium-sized. The J gene is TRBJ2-7, the V gene TRBV6-1; 9 bases fit TRBD1. The CDR3 runs 13 residues. The trim removed 1 base at V and 11 bases at J, leaving 6 bases unmatched. Germline loops: CDR1 MNHNS, CDR2 SASEGT. Here the CDR3 reads CASSEVGQGKEYF. The CDR3 DNA is TGTGCCAGCAGTGAAGTCGGACAGGGGAAGGAGTACTTC.

The chain couples TRBV7-6 to TRBJ2-3, with unresolved D. Per germline, CDR1 SGHVS and CDR2 FNYEAQ. V was pared by 1 base and J by 0 bases, with 5 bases between. This CDR3 comprises 14 residues. DNA for the CDR3: TGTGCCAGCAGCTTAGTCCCGAGCACAGATACGCAGTATTTT. Its translation is CASSLVPSTDTQYF. The full variable domain, rest sourced from reference TRBV7-6 and TRBJ2-3, is GAGVSQSPRYKVTKRGQDVALRCDPISGHVSLYWYRQALGQGPEFLTYFNYEAQQDKSGLPNDRFSAERPEGSISTLTIQRTEQRDSAMYRCASSLVPSTDTQYFGPGTRLTVL.

Regarding this clonotype: One end of the junction varies from germline; a read error may be responsible. The gene calls are TRBV7-9 and TRBJ1-1, with D hard to call. This CDR3 has 14 amino acids. CDR1 is SEHNR, CDR2 FQNEAQ, per germline (reference sequence). CDR3 coding DNA: TGTGCCAGCAGCTGGCCCGAATCGAACACTGAAGCATTCTTT. This encodes CASSWPESNTEAFF.

The chain links TRBV15 to TRBJ2-2; D unresolved. Per germline, CDR1 LNHNV and CDR2 YYDKDF (reference sequence). The V end lost 0 bases, the J end lost 7 bases, and 18 bases lay between the germline ends. This CDR3 spans 17 amino acids. The CDR3: CATSRDRRRMIGGELFF. The CDR3 region has the DNA TGTGCCACCAGCAGAGATCGACGGCGAATGATTGGCGGGGAGCTGTTTTTT.

With respect to this clonotype: One base away lies a much larger clone, so this may be a sequencing read error. This sequence joins TRBV7-6 and TRBJ2-1, with 8 bases that match TRBD1. The J call is uncertain, as TRBJ2-7 better fits the DNA end. Germline CDR1 is SGHVS and CDR2 is FNYEAQ. The CDR3 covers 16 residues. CDR3 region: CASSLVYSGGSNEQYF. The CDR3 bases are TGTGCCAGCAGCTTAGTGTATTCAGGGGGCTCTAATGAGCAGTACTTC.

This clonotype has only a few counts. V gene TRBV19 combines with J gene TRBJ2-1; D ambiguous. The tail of the sequence fits TRBJ2-7 better, so the J call may be wrong. Germline CDR1 reads LNHDA; CDR2 reads SQIVND (reference sequence). This CDR3 is built from 14 residues. The DNA for the CDR3 is TGTGCCAGTAGTATAGACGCGCCCTACAATGAGCAGTACTTC. It yields the protein CASSIDAPYNEQYF.

By sample share, this clonotype is medium-sized. V is TRBV27 and J is TRBJ2-5; 8 bases match TRBD1. V shed 5 bases and J 11 bases; nucleotides not matched to a gene: 22. Germline CDR1 and CDR2: MNHEY and SMNVEV (reference sequence). The CDR3 has 17 amino acids. The CDR3 coding sequence is TGTGCCAGCAGTCTGGGGGACAGGCCGGGAATCAACAATGAGCAGTACTTC. It encodes CASSLGDRPGINNEQYF.

The chain uses TRBV6-1 and TRBJ2-6; D not certain. CDR1 is MNHNS and CDR2 is SASEGT in the germline V gene. The CDR3 loop spans 17 amino acids. Trimming cost V 6 bases and J 0 bases, with 15 bases left between them. CDR3 nucleotide sequence: TGTGCCAGCAGCCCCAGAAGCAGTGACTCTGGGGCCAACGTCCTGACTTTC. Its translation: CASSPRSSDSGANVLTF.

By frequency in the sample, this clonotype is medium-sized. The gene calls are TRBV7-9 and TRBJ1-1; 7 bases agree with TRBD1. CDR3 length equals 14 residues. With V trimmed by 4 bases and J by 0 bases, 2 bases remained unmatched. CDR1 and CDR2 from the germline V gene are SEHNR and FQNEAQ (reference sequence). The CDR3 is CASSYQGVNTEAFF. The CDR3 region has the DNA TGTGCCAGCAGCTACCAGGGGGTGAACACTGAAGCTTTCTTT. The variable domain in full, with the rest retrieved from reference TRBV7-9 and TRBJ1-1, is DTGVSQNPRHKITKRGQNVTFRCDPISEHNRLYWYRQTLGQGPEFLTYFQNEAQLEKSRLLSDRFSAERPKGSFSTLEIQRTEQGDSAMYLCASSYQGVNTEAFFGQGTRLTVV.

The chain employs TRBV7-9 and TRBJ2-7; D is undetermined. Judging by the DNA end, TRBJ2-1 fits better; the J call may be wrong. CDR3 length equals 15 residues. Germline values: CDR1 SEHNR, CDR2 FQNEAQ (reference sequence). CDR3 sequence reads: CASSLGRQVTGEQFF. For the CDR3, the DNA is TGTGCCAGCAGCTTAGGGCGGCAGGTTACGGGTGAGCAGTTCTTC.

This clonotype has ten or more counts. This sequence joins TRBV19 and TRBJ2-5; 10 bases map to TRBD2. The J call could be wrong; TRBJ2-7 is a better fit for the DNA end. CDR1 is LNHDA and CDR2 is SQIVND in the germline V gene (reference sequence). The CDR3 totals 15 residues. CDR3 in amino acids: CASSLRLAGSYEQYF. The CDR3 coding sequence is TGTGCCAGTAGTTTACGACTAGCGGGTTCCTACGAGCAGTACTTC.

This clonotype was seen only a few times. The chain couples TRBV7-2 to TRBJ2-6; D remains unclear. The J call may be mistaken, given a closer DNA end match to TRBJ2-5. CDR1 and CDR2 (germline): SGHTA, FQGNSA. CDR3 length equals 14 residues. CDR3 loop: CASSLASRKETQYF. CDR3 nucleotide sequence: TGTGCCAGCAGCTTAGCATCTAGGAAAGAGACCCAGTACTTC.

This clonotype was detected only a few times. The V gene is TRBV11-2, the J gene TRBJ2-1, with TRBD1 as a possible D gene (5 bases). The assigned J gene may be wrong: the sequence end matches TRBJ2-5 better. CDR3 length: 14 amino acids. Germline V CDR1 and CDR2: SGHAT, FQNNGV. CDR3 in amino acids: CASSLVRQQETQYF. The CDR3 DNA reads TGTGCCAGCAGCTTAGTTCGACAGCAAGAGACCCAGTACTTC.

The genes are TRBV19 and TRBJ1-6, with a tentative D call TRBD1 (5 bases). Germline V gene data show CDR1 as LNHDA and CDR2 as SQIVND (reference sequence). This CDR3 spans 16 amino acids. The V end was cut by 5 bases, the J end by 19 bases, with 30 bases between. CDR3 coding DNA: TGTGCCAGTAGTTCTCCCGGCGGGGCGGGAGTTTCCGAGCAGCACTTT. Translation gives CASSSPGGAGVSEQHF.

This clonotype came up a few times. The CDR3 carries no conserved terminal phenylalanine or tryptophan, so it likely arises from a read error. The DNA is left out, because the CDR3 cannot be placed on it with certainty; the CDR3 is given as TCRdb lists it. This chain uses TRBV2 with TRBJ2-7; the table's TRBD1 call for D was not verified on the DNA. CDR1 and CDR2 (germline): SNHLY, FYNNEI. Inclusive of both ends, the CDR3 amounts to 18 amino acids. Here the CDR3 reads CASRKDRGALRNGYTFGS.

The chain has TRBV7-3 and TRBJ1-1; 7 nucleotides align to TRBD1. The trim removed 2 bases at V and 0 bases at J, leaving 0 bases unmatched. The CDR3 spans 14 residues. Germline CDR1 and CDR2: SGHTA and FQGTGA. The CDR3: CASSLDRVNTEAFF. CDR3 DNA sequence: TGTGCCAGCAGCTTAGACAGGGTGAACACTGAAGCTTTCTTT.